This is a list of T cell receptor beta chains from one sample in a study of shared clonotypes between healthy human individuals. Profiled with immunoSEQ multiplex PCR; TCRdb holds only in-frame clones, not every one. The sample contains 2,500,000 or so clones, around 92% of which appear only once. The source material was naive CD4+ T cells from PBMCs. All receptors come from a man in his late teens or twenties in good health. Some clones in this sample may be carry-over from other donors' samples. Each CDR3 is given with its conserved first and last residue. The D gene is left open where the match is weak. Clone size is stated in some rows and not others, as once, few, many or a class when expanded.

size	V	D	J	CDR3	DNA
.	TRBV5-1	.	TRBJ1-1	CASSLFGVGATEAFF	TGCGCCAGCAGCTTGTTTGGGGTGGGCGCGACTGAAGCTTTCTTT
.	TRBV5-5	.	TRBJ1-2	CASSQGLIFGTGQGYTF	TGTGCCAGCAGCCAAGGCTTAATATTTGGCACGGGTCAGGGCTACACCTTC
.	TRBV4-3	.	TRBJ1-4	CASSQISGFNEKLFF	TGCGCCAGCAGCCAAATCTCGGGTTTTAATGAAAAACTGTTTTTT
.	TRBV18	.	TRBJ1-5	CASSPQEGLYNQPQHF	TGTGCCAGCTCACCTCAAGAGGGCCTCTACAATCAGCCCCAGCATTTT
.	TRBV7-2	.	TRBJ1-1	CASSSRVGWNTEAFF	TGTGCCAGCAGCTCCAGGGTTGGATGGAACACTGAAGCTTTCTTT
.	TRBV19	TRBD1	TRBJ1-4	CASSIFGQGSEKLFF	TGTGCCAGTAGTATATTCGGACAGGGAAGTGAAAAACTGTTTTTT
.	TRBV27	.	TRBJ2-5	CASSPQTPSETQYF	TGTGCCAGCAGTCCGCAGACACCCTCAGAGACCCAGTACTTC
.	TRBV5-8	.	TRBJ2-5	CASSPGPRVQETQYF	TGTGCCAGCAGCCCGGGGCCTAGGGTCCAAGAGACCCAGTACTTC
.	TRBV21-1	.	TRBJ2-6	CASSGGRGRGGTGANVLTF	TGTGCCAGCAGCGGAGGGCGGGGTCGTGGGGGCACCGGGGCCAACGTCCTGACTTTC
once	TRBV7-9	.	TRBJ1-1	CASQYNTEAFF	TGTGCCAGCCAATATAACACTGAAGCTTTCTTT
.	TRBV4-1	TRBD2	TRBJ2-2	CASSQASLAGTGELFF	TGCGCCAGCAGCCAAGCGTCCCTAGCGGGAACCGGGGAGCTGTTTTTT
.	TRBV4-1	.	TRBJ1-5	CASSQLGLRSNQPQHF	TGCGCCAGCAGCCAACTCGGTTTGCGAAGCAATCAGCCCCAGCATTTT
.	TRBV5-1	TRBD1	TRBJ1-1	CASSSPTGYNTEAFF	TGCGCCAGCAGCTCTCCGACAGGGTACAACACTGAAGCTTTCTTT
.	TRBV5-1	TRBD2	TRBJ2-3	CASSSGLALITDTQYF	TGCGCCAGCAGCTCCGGACTAGCGCTGATCACAGATACGCAGTATTTT
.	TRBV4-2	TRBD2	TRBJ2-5	CASSQGAGEIQETQYF	TGTGCCAGCAGCCAGGGAGCGGGAGAGATACAAGAGACCCAGTACTTC
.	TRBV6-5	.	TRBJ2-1	CASSQGASRDNEQFF	TGTGCCAGCAGCCAAGGGGCCAGTCGGGACAATGAGCAGTTCTTC
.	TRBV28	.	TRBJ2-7	CASSSPDYEQYF	TGTGCCAGCAGTTCGCCCGACTACGAGCAGTACTTC
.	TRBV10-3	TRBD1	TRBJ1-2	CAITRQGEAKGYTF	TGTGCCATCACCCGACAGGGGGAAGCGAAAGGCTACACCTTC
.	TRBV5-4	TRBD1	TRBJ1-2	CASSRSGTGHGYTF	TGTGCCAGCAGCCGCTCCGGGACAGGGCATGGCTACACCTTC
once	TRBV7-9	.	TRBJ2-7	CASSSTAYSYEQYF	TGTGCCAGCAGCTCGACAGCTTACTCCTACGAGCAGTACTTC
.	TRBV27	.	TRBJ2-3	CASSLSGNTQYF	TGTGCCAGCAGTTTATCGGGTAATACGCAGTATTTT
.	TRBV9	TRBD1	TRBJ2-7	CASSARQGMWYEQYF	TGTGCCAGCAGCGCTCGACAGGGAATGTGGTACGAGCAGTACTTC
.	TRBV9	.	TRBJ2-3	CASSVRGGIGTDTQYF	TGTGCCAGCAGCGTAAGGGGCGGGATCGGCACAGATACGCAGTATTTT
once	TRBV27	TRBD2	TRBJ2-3	CASSLGAGGGTQYF	TGTGCCAGCAGTTTAGGGGCGGGAGGGGGAACGCAGTATTTT
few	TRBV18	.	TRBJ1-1	CASSWEKNTEAFF	TGTGCCAGCTCATGGGAAAAGAACACTGAAGCTTTCTTT
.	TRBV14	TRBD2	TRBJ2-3	CASSQEGASGRAWGTDTQYF	TGTGCCAGCAGCCAAGAGGGAGCTAGCGGGAGGGCCTGGGGCACAGATACGCAGTATTTT
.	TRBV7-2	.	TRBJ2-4	CASSSQGLRAKNIQYF	TGTGCCAGCAGCTCACAGGGCCTAAGAGCCAAAAACATTCAGTACTTC
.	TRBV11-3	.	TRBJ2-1	CASSSRGNEQFF	TGTGCCAGCAGCTCTAGGGGCAATGAGCAGTTCTTC
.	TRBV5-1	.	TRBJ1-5	CASSLDVAENQPQHF	TGCGCCAGCAGCTTGGACGTCGCAGAAAATCAGCCCCAGCATTTT
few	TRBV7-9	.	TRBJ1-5	CASSWDGNQPQHF	TGTGCCAGCAGCTGGGACGGGAATCAGCCCCAGCATTTT
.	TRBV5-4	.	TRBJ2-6	CASSRNSGANVLTF	TGTGCCAGCAGCAGAAACTCTGGGGCCAACGTCCTGACTTTC
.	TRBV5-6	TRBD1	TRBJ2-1	CASSVSETGGVTQFF	TGTGCCAGCAGCGTATCAGAGACAGGGGGCGTCACGCAGTTCTTC
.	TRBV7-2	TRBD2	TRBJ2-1	CASSSLAGGYNEQFF	TGTGCCAGCAGCTCCCTAGCGGGGGGCTACAATGAGCAGTTCTTC
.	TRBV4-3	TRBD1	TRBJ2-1	CASSQGRGRREQFF	TGCGCCAGCAGCCAAGGCAGGGGGCGAAGGGAGCAGTTCTTC
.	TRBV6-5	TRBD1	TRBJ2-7	CASSRSGTGGYEQYF	TGTGCCAGCAGTCGCTCCGGGACAGGGGGCTACGAGCAGTACTTC
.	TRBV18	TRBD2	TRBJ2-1	CASSPTGGSYNEQFF	TGTGCCAGCTCACCTACGGGAGGGTCCTACAATGAGCAGTTCTTC
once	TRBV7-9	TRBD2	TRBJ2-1	CASSSGLADSYNEQFF	TGTGCCAGCAGCTCGGGACTAGCGGACTCCTACAATGAGCAGTTCTTC
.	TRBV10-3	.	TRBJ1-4	CAISGENEKLFF	TGTGCCATCAGTGGAGAGAATGAAAAACTGTTTTTT
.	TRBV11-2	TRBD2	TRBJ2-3	CASSPDSFWREADTQYF	TGTGCCAGCAGCCCGGACTCTTTCTGGCGGGAGGCAGATACGCAGTATTTT
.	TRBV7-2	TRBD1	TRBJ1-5	CASSLWATGVNQPQHF	TGTGCCAGCAGCCTTTGGGCGACAGGGGTCAATCAGCCCCAGCATTTT
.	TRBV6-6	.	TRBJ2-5	CASRGPGRPQETQYF	TGTGCCAGCCGGGGTCCGGGAAGGCCTCAAGAGACCCAGTACTTC
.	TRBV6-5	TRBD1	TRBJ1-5	CASSYYRGVQPQHF	TGTGCCAGCAGTTACTACAGGGGGGTTCAGCCCCAGCATTTT
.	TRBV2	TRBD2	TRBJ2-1	CASSTRGTSEQFF	TGTGCCAGCAGTACGAGAGGGACTAGCGAGCAGTTCTTC
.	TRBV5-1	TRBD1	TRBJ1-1	CASSLMDTGDTEAFF	TGCGCCAGCAGCCTGATGGATACAGGGGACACTGAAGCTTTCTTT
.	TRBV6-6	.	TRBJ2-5	CASSYLSGTTEETQYF	TGTGCCAGCAGTTACTTATCGGGAACCACTGAAGAGACCCAGTACTTC
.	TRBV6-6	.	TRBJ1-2	CASSYSEGLGYTF	TGTGCCAGCAGTTACTCGGAGGGGCTCGGCTACACCTTC
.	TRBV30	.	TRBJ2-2	CAFSGTLNTGELFF	TGTGCCTTTTCGGGGACCTTGAACACCGGGGAGCTGTTTTTT
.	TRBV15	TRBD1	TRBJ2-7	CATSRDEAGGTYF	TGTGCCACCAGCAGAGATGAGGCAGGGGGCACGTACTTC
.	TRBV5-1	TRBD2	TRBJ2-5	CASSPLAGAETQYF	TGCGCCAGCAGCCCATTAGCGGGAGCAGAGACCCAGTACTTC
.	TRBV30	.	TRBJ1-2	CAWRGPRHYGYTF	TGTGCCTGGAGGGGACCTCGACACTATGGCTACACCTTC
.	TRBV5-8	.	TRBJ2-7	CASSEPGHSYEQYF	TGTGCCAGCAGCGAACCGGGACATTCCTACGAGCAGTACTTC